This T cell receptor (beta chain) was captured in a study of shared clonotypes between healthy human individuals. Sequencing used immunoSEQ multiplex PCR; TCRdb keeps in-frame clones, though not all of them. Of under 850,000 clones in the sample, over 55% were seen once. This CDR3 is 16 amino acids long. The V end lost 1 base, the J end lost 5 bases, and 17 bases lay between the germline ends. The V gene's germline CDR1 is LNHNV and CDR2 YYDKDF (reference sequence). This sequence joins TRBV15 and TRBJ1-2; D is possibly TRBD1 (5 bases). Sequencing was performed on memory CD4+ T cells sorted from blood. The subset denotes: CD45RA-negative fraction. This TCR came from a woman in her twenties or thirties in good health. The CDR3 region has the DNA TGTGCCACCAGCAGAGGAGGGCACGACAGCCTTTATGGCTACACCTTC. Translating gives CATSRGGHDSLYGYTF.